A selection of T cell receptor beta chains follows, all from one sample in a study of immunodeficiency. TCRdb keeps only in-frame clones here, not all; method: immunoSEQ multiplex PCR. The top ten clones hold around 1.5% of a sample with some 1,100 clones, 92% of them seen once. Input material: CD8+ T cells from blood. Source of these receptors: a female donor. Each CDR3 is given with its conserved first and last residue. Each record gives: clone size, J gene, V gene, D gene, CDR3 protein, CDR3 DNA. A D gene is named only where the DNA matches it firmly. Clone size is stated in some rows and not others, as once, few, many or a class when expanded.

once | TRBJ1-4 | TRBV27 | NA | CASSPSGQEKLFF | TGTGCCAGCAGTCCTTCCGGACAGGAAAAACTGTTTTTT
NA | TRBJ1-2 | TRBV13 | NA | CASGPLYNYGYTF | TGTGCCAGCGGCCCCCTTTATAACTATGGCTACACCTTC
NA | TRBJ1-1 | TRBV6-4 | NA | CAFGEKGTNTEAFF | TGTGCCTTTGGGGAGAAGGGGACGAACACTGAAGCTTTCTTT
NA | TRBJ1-1 | TRBV29-1 | NA | CSVVRHSGQQNTEAFF | TGCAGCGTAGTACGGCACTCAGGGCAACAAAACACTGAAGCTTTCTTT
NA | TRBJ2-1 | TRBV14 | NA | CASSQDSGAYRGGYNEQFF | TGTGCCAGCAGCCAAGATTCGGGGGCGTATCGCGGGGGTTACAATGAGCAGTTCTTC
NA | TRBJ2-7 | TRBV30 | NA | CASRGVTTYEQYF | TGTGCCTCACGCGGGGTCACCACCTACGAGCAGTACTTC
once | TRBJ1-1 | TRBV5-1 | NA | CASSLSPDANTEAFF | TGCGCCAGCAGCTTGAGCCCGGACGCTAACACTGAAGCTTTCTTT
once | TRBJ2-2 | TRBV9 | NA | CASGAGWNTGELFF | TGTGCCAGCGGGGCGGGGTGGAACACCGGGGAGCTGTTTTTT
NA | TRBJ1-2 | TRBV3-1/TRBV3-2 | TRBD1 | CASSQPRQGNTEGYTF | TGTGCCAGCAGCCAACCCCGACAGGGCAATACGGAAGGCTACACCTTC
NA | TRBJ1-1 | TRBV19 | TRBD1 | CASGTTGMNTEAFF | TGTGCCAGTGGGACGACAGGGATGAACACTGAAGCTTTCTTT
NA | TRBJ2-7 | TRBV6-4 | NA | CASGLPMYYEQYF | TGTGCCAGCGGACTACCGATGTACTACGAGCAGTACTTC
NA | TRBJ2-1 | TRBV10-1 | NA | CASSEFTGSYNEQFF | TGCGCCAGCAGTGAGTTCACTGGCTCCTACAATGAGCAGTTCTTC
NA | TRBJ1-3 | TRBV19 | NA | CASSIGGTAGGNTIYF | TGTGCCAGTAGTATCGGGGGGACGGCCGGTGGAAACACCATATATTTT
NA | TRBJ1-2 | TRBV6-5 | TRBD1 | CASSYAQGGDGYTF | TGTGCCAGCAGTTACGCACAAGGGGGCGATGGCTACACCTTC
NA | TRBJ1-1 | TRBV5-6 | NA | CASSRGYTEAFF | TGTGCCAGCTCCCGGGGATACACTGAAGCTTTCTTT
NA | TRBJ2-7 | TRBV7-9 | TRBD1 | CASSQEQGSDYEQYF | TGTGCCAGCAGCCAAGAACAGGGGTCGGACTACGAGCAGTACTTC
NA | TRBJ2-5 | TRBV4-1 | TRBD2 | CASRPLAGQETQYF | TGCGCCAGCAGACCCCTAGCGGGCCAAGAGACCCAGTACTTC
NA | TRBJ2-1 | TRBV29-1 | NA | CSVGQITYNEQFF | TGCAGCGTTGGCCAGATAACCTACAATGAGCAGTTCTTC
NA | TRBJ1-1 | TRBV27 | NA | CASSLSGEHRDTEAFF | TGTGCCAGCAGTTTATCGGGGGAGCACAGGGACACTGAAGCTTTCTTT
NA | TRBJ1-2 | TRBV10-3 | TRBD1 | CAISDVRGGDYGYTF | TGTGCCATCAGTGATGTCAGGGGGGGGGACTATGGCTACACCTTC
NA | TRBJ1-6 | TRBV11-3 | NA | CASSPSPGTENSPLHF | TGTGCCAGCAGCCCCTCCCCCGGGACGGAGAATTCACCCCTCCACTTT
NA | TRBJ2-5 | TRBV27 | NA | CASKRGAQPQETQYF | TGTGCCAGCAAAAGAGGCGCCCAACCTCAAGAGACCCAGTACTTC
once | TRBJ2-3 | TRBV2 | NA | CASSDSSSLLTDTQYF | TGTGCCAGCAGTGATTCGTCTAGCTTATTAACAGATACGCAGTATTTT
NA | TRBJ1-2 | TRBV18 | NA | CASSPSIRAYGYTF | TGTGCCAGCTCACCCTCGATAAGGGCCTATGGCTACACCTTC
NA | TRBJ1-2 | TRBV24-1 | TRBD1 | CATGGTDNYGYTF | TGTGCCACCGGTGGGACAGATAACTATGGCTACACCTTC
NA | TRBJ2-2 | TRBV15 | NA | CATSRDKGTGELFF | TGTGCCACCAGCAGAGATAAAGGCACCGGGGAGCTGTTTTTT
NA | TRBJ2-5 | TRBV6-1 | NA | CASSELGPGLSETQYF | TGTGCCAGCAGTGAACTAGGCCCGGGATTATCGGAGACCCAGTACTTC